What follows describes a single T cell receptor beta chain. Data came from immunoSEQ multiplex PCR; TCRdb stores just in-frame clones and leaves some out. The table has 100,000 or so clones, roughly 72% seen once. This sample is part of a study of blood T cell repertoires in COVID-19. About the study: The study drew acute and convalescent COVID-19 samples from the United States, Italy and Spain.

The J segment lost 5 bases and the V segment lost 2 bases, leaving 3 bases of the junction unmatched. The length of the CDR3 is 15 residues. Germline V gene sequence: CDR1 MNHEY, CDR2 SVGAGI. The specimen was peripheral blood. The chain is built from TRBV6-5 and TRBJ1-2; 12 positions agree with TRBD1. This clonotype originated in a man older than 75 with acute or convalescent COVID-19. In DNA form, the CDR3 reads TGTGCCAGCAGTTACGGGACAGGGGGCGTATATGGCTACACCTTC. It yields the protein CASSYGTGGVYGYTF.